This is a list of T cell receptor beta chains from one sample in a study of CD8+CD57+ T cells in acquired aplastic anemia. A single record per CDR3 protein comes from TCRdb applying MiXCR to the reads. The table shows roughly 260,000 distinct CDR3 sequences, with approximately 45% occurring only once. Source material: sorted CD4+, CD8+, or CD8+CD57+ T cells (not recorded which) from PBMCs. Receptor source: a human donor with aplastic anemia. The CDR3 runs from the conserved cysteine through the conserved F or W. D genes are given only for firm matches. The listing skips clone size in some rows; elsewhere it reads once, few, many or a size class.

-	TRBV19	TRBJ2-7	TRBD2	CASSNVAGGPYEQYF	TGTGCCAGTAGTAACGTAGCGGGGGGGCCGTACGAGCAGTACTTC
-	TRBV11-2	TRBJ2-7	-	CASCLEGWGEQYF	TGTGCCAGCTGCCTTGAGGGCTGGGGCGAGCAGTACTTC
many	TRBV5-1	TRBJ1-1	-	CASSLAVSLNTEAFF	TGCGCCAGCAGCTTGGCCGTCAGCTTGAACACTGAAGCTTTCTTT
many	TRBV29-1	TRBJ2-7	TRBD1	CSVGTGGAGYEQYF	TGCAGCGTTGGTACAGGGGGCGCTGGCTACGAGCAGTACTTC
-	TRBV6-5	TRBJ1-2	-	CASSYSEQNCGYTF	TGTGCCAGCAGTTACTCGGAGCAGAACTGTGGCTACACCTTC
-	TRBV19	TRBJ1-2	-	CASRNELSAGYGYTF	TGTGCCAGTAGGAACGAACTATCGGCTGGCTATGGCTACACCTTC
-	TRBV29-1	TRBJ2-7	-	CSVGGSSSYEQYF	TGCAGCGTTGGGGGTAGCAGTTCCTACGAGCAGTACTTC
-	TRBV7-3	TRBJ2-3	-	CASSLRVSQYF	TGTGCCAGCAGCTTAAGGGTATCGCAGTATTTT
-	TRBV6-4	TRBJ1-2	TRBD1	CASSLGETGTDGYTF	TGTGCCAGTAGTTTAGGTGAAACCGGGACAGATGGCTACACCTTC
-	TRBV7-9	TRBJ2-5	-	CASTPGSQETQYF	TGTGCCAGTACCCCAGGGTCGCAAGAGACCCAGTACTTC
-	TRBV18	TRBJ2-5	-	CASSPPVDLETQYF	TGTGCCAGCTCACCACCGGTGGATCTAGAGACCCAGTACTTC
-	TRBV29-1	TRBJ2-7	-	CSVETVSEQYF	TGCAGCGTTGAGACCGTCAGCGAGCAGTACTTC
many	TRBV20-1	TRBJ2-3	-	CSAKTKTSTDTQYF	TGCAGTGCTAAAACAAAGACTAGCACAGATACGCAGTATTTT
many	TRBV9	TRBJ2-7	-	CASSARAYEQYF	TGTGCCAGCAGCGCTAGGGCCTACGAGCAGTACTTC
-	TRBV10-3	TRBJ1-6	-	CAISWTAASSYNSPLHF	TGTGCCATCAGTTGGACTGCTGCTAGCTCCTATAATTCACCCCTCCACTTT
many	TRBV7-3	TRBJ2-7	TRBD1	CASSPNRGNSYEQYF	TGTGCCAGCAGCCCCAACAGGGGAAACTCCTACGAGCAGTACTTC
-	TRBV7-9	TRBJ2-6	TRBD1	CASSHEGAGANVLTF	TGTGCCAGCAGCCATGAGGGGGCAGGGGCCAACGTCCTGACTTTC
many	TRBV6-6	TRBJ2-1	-	CASSYGPYNEQFF	TGTGCCAGCAGTTACGGGCCTTACAATGAGCAGTTCTTC
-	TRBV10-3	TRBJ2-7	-	CASLSGGEQYF	TGTGCCAGTTTATCAGGGGGGGAGCAGTACTTC
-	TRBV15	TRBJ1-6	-	CATSRDQRNSALHF	TGTGCCACCAGCAGAGATCAACGGAATTCAGCCCTCCACTTT
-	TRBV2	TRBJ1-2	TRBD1	CASSEMSAGGRYGYTF	TGTGCCAGCAGTGAAATGTCGGCAGGGGGCCGGTATGGCTACACCTTC
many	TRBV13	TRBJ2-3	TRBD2	CASSLTGLDTDTQYF	TGTGCCAGCAGCCTAACAGGACTAGACACAGATACGCAGTATTTT
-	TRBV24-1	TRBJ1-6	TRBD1	CATAEGAKNSPLHF	TGTGCCACCGCGGAGGGGGCAAAGAATTCACCCCTCCACTTT
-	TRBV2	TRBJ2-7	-	CASSETEIEYEQYF	TGTGCCAGCAGTGAGACTGAAATTGAATACGAGCAGTACTTC
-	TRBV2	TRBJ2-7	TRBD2	CASLESGIAPPCSYEQYF	TGTGCCAGCTTGGAAAGCGGGATTGCACCTCCGTGCTCCTACGAGCAGTACTTC
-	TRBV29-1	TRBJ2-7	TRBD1	CSVRFGQGAYAYEQYF	TGCAGCGTCCGCTTCGGACAGGGGGCTTATGCCTACGAGCAGTACTTC
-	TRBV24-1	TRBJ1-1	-	CATSDSSLGGHTEAFF	TGTGCCACCAGTGATTCGTCGTTAGGGGGGCACACTGAAGCTTTCTTT
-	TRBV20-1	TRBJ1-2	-	CSAWGGDNYGYTF	TGCAGTGCTTGGGGCGGTGATAACTATGGCTACACCTTC
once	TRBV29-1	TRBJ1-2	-	CSVVIQNYGYTF	TGCAGCGTTGTTATCCAGAACTATGGCTACACCTTC
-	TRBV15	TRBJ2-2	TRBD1	CATSRVQGVTGELFF	TGTGCCACCAGCAGAGTACAGGGGGTGACCGGGGAGCTGTTTTTT
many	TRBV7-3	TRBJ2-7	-	CASSSDSLVEQYF	TGTGCCAGCAGCTCGGACTCCTTGGTAGAGCAGTACTTC
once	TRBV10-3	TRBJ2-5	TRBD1	CAISQSFQQGAIQETQYF	TGTGCCATCAGTCAGAGTTTTCAGCAGGGGGCTATTCAAGAGACCCAGTACTTC
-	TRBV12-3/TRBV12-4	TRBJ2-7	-	CASSPRRALAYEQYF	TGTGCCAGCAGTCCTAGACGGGCGCTTGCCTACGAGCAGTACTTC
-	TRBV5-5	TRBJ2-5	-	CASSSSQGFGTQYF	TGCGCCAGCAGCTCCTCGCAGGGGTTTGGGACCCAGTACTTC
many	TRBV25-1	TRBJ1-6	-	CASSEYGTGTYNSPLHF	TGTGCCAGCAGTGAATATGGCACGGGGACCTATAATTCACCCCTCCACTTT
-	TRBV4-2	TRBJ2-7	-	CASSQDRSGNPYEQYF	TGTGCCAGCAGCCAAGATCGGTCAGGGAACCCCTACGAGCAGTACTTC
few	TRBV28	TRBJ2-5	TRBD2	CASSLILQREKTQYF	TGTGCCAGCAGTTTAATCCTTCAGCGGGAGAAGACCCAGTACTTC
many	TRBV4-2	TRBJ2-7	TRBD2	CASSQVASGRDEQYF	TGTGCCAGCAGCCAAGTAGCTAGCGGGAGGGACGAGCAGTACTTC
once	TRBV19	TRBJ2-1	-	CASSTRPAVGNEQFF	TGTGCCAGTAGTACCCGGCCCGCGGTTGGCAATGAGCAGTTCTTC
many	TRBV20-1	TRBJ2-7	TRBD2	CSARDGSGRVMTLYEQYF	TGCAGTGCTAGAGATGGTAGCGGGAGAGTCATGACCCTCTACGAGCAGTACTTC
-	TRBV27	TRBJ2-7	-	CASSLSKRHEQYF	TGTGCCAGCAGTTTATCCAAGCGTCACGAGCAGTACTTC
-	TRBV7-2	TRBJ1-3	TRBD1	CASSPVPGQAGNTIYF	TGTGCCAGCAGCCCAGTTCCGGGACAGGCTGGAAACACCATATATTTT
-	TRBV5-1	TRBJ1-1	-	CASSLEGGPNTEAFF	TGCGCCAGCAGCTTGGAGGGTGGGCCGAACACTGAAGCTTTCTTT
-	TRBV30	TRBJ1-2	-	CARSVGTPISWGYGYTF	TGTGCCAGGAGTGTCGGGACACCTATTAGTTGGGGTTATGGCTACACCTTC
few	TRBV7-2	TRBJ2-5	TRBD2	CASSAVGLERETQYF	TGTGCCAGCAGCGCGGTGGGACTAGAGCGGGAGACCCAGTACTTC
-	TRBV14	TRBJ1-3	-	CASSQKASGNTIYF	TGTGCCAGCAGCCAAAAAGCCTCTGGAAACACCATATATTTT
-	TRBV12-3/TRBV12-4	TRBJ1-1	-	CASSLGARYMNTEAFF	TGTGCCAGCAGTTTAGGTGCACGGTACATGAACACTGAAGCTTTCTTT
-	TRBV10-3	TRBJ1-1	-	CAISSRAEAFF	TGTGCCATCAGTTCCAGGGCTGAAGCTTTCTTT
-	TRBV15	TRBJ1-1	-	CATSREGGGLNTEAFF	TGTGCCACCAGCAGAGAGGGAGGGGGTTTGAACACTGAAGCTTTCTTT
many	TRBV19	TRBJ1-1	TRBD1	CASATGVLSCF	TGTGCCAGTGCAACAGGGGTTTTATCTTGTTTT
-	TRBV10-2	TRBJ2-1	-	CASSLSGNEQFF	TGCGCCAGCAGCCTTAGCGGCAATGAGCAGTTCTTC
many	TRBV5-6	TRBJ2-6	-	CASSQVDWKSGANVLTF	TGTGCCAGCAGCCAGGTAGACTGGAAATCTGGGGCCAACGTCCTGACTTTC
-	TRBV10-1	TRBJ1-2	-	CASSDLTVPGYGYTF	TGCGCCAGCAGTGATTTAACAGTCCCCGGCTATGGCTACACCTTC
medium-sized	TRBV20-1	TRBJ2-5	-	CSAREGGETQYF	TGCAGTGCTAGAGAGGGAGGAGAGACCCAGTACTTC
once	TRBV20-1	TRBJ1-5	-	CSARETISNQPQHF	TGCAGTGCTAGGGAAACGATTAGCAATCAGCCCCAGCATTTT